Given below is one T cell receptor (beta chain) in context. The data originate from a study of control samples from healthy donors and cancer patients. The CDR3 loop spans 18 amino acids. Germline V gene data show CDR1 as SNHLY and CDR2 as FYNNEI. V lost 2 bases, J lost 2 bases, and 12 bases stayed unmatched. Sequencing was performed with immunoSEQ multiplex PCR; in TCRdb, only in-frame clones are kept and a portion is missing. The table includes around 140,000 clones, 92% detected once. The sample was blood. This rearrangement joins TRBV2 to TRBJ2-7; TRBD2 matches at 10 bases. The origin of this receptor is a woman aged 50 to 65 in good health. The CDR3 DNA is TGTGCCAGCAGTGAAAATCCGGCTAGCGGGGGCCCCCCCTACGAGCAGTACTTC. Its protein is CASSENPASGGPPYEQYF.